These T cell receptor beta chains were read from a single sample in a study of T cell changes during pregnancy in multiple sclerosis. Here immunoSEQ multiplex PCR was the method, and the copy in TCRdb shows in-frame clones only, minus some. Of 90,000 to 120,000 clones in the sample, approximately 90% were seen once. The sequenced sample was peripheral blood, obtained after pregnancy. All receptors come from a female donor with multiple sclerosis, enrolled in a pregnancy study. Each CDR3 is given with its conserved first and last residue. The order of the fields is clone size, J gene, D gene, CDR3 length, V gene, CDR3 DNA, CDR3 protein. D genes are given only for firm matches. Rows may omit the clone size; those that give it use once, few, many or a size class.

>-|TRBJ2-7|-|12|TRBV5-1
TGCGCCAGCAGCTTGGATAGTTCCGAGCAGTACTTC
CASSLDSSEQYF
>-|TRBJ2-7|-|12|TRBV6-5
TGTGCCAGCAGTTTGGACAGCTACGAGCAGTACTTC
CASSLDSYEQYF
>-|TRBJ1-2|-|14|TRBV19
TGTGCCAGTAGTGCTGGGGGGGCCAGACGGGGCTACACCTTC
CASSAGGARRGYTF
>-|TRBJ1-5|TRBD1|16|TRBV30
TGTGCCTGGAGTCATACAGGGGCCAGCCTAAATCAGCCCCAGCATTTT
CAWSHTGASLNQPQHF
>-|TRBJ1-1|TRBD1|16|TRBV12-5
TGTGCTAGTGGTTTGGACGCCCAGGACAGGGCCACTGAAGCTTTCTTT
CASGLDAQDRATEAFF
>-|TRBJ1-1|TRBD1|17|TRBV7-2
TGTGCCAGCAGCCAGGGGGGGACAGGGGTTTTTGGGACTGAAGCTTTCTTT
CASSQGGTGVFGTEAFF
>-|TRBJ2-5|-|13|TRBV7-7
TGTGCTAGCAGCTCTGGAGGGGCAGAGACCCAGTACTTC
CASSSGGAETQYF
>once|TRBJ2-6|TRBD1|17|TRBV5-1
TGCGCCAGCAGCAAGGACAGGAACGTCCCTGGGGCCAACGTCCTGACTTTC
CASSKDRNVPGANVLTF
>-|TRBJ1-5|-|15|TRBV7-8
TGTGCCAGCAGCGCGGACAGCTATAGCAATCAGCCCCAGCATTTT
CASSADSYSNQPQHF
>-|TRBJ1-1|-|13|TRBV7-7
TGTGCTAGCAGCTTAGCGCTGGACAGTGAAGCTTTCTTT
CASSLALDSEAFF
>-|TRBJ2-2|-|13|TRBV7-7
TGTGCTAGCAGCCCATCGAGAACCGGGGAGCTGTTTTTT
CASSPSRTGELFF
>-|TRBJ1-2|-|15|TRBV5-4
TGTGCCAGCAGCTTGCGGGAAGGAGCTAACTATGGCTACACCTTC
CASSLREGANYGYTF
>-|TRBJ1-5|-|15|TRBV5-6
TGTGCCAGCAGCCAAAGACAGGAATTTAATCAGCCCCAGCATTTT
CASSQRQEFNQPQHF
>-|TRBJ2-7|TRBD2|15|TRBV27
TGTGCCAGCAGTTTGGGGGGAGGGCAGGGCTACGAGCAGTACTTC
CASSLGGGQGYEQYF
>-|TRBJ1-2|-|14|TRBV6-4
TGTGCCAGCAGTGACCACAGGGTGGCCTATGGCTACACCTTC
CASSDHRVAYGYTF
>-|TRBJ2-7|TRBD1|14|TRBV6-1
TGTGCCAGCAGGACGGGACAGGACACCTACGAGCAGTACTTC
CASRTGQDTYEQYF
>-|TRBJ2-6|-|16|TRBV9
TGTGCCAGCAGCGCAACTGAGGGGGCTGGGGCCAACGTCCTGACTTTC
CASSATEGAGANVLTF
>-|TRBJ2-5|TRBD1|16|TRBV13
TGTGCCAGCAGCCAGGGGGGGACAGGGGTCCGGGAGACCCAGTACTTC
CASSQGGTGVRETQYF
>-|TRBJ2-1|TRBD2|16|TRBV15
TGTGCCACCAGCACTGCGGGGGGGGGATCGTACAATGAGCAGTTCTTC
CATSTAGGGSYNEQFF
>-|TRBJ2-7|-|14|TRBV11-3
TGTGCCAGCAGCCCGCCAGGGGAGTCCTACGAGCAGTACTTC
CASSPPGESYEQYF
>-|TRBJ2-3|TRBD2|16|TRBV4-2
TGTGCCAGCAGCCAATATCTCGCGGGGGGCACAGATACGCAGTATTTT
CASSQYLAGGTDTQYF
>-|TRBJ2-5|TRBD1|18|TRBV7-9
TGTGCCAGCAGCTTAGTACCCTCTAAGACAGGGAGAGGGGAGACCCAGTACTTC
CASSLVPSKTGRGETQYF
>-|TRBJ1-2|-|14|TRBV25-1
TGTGCCAGCAGTGAAGGACGAGGGAACTATGGCTACACCTTC
CASSEGRGNYGYTF
>-|TRBJ1-5|-|16|TRBV2
TGTGCCAGCAGTGGTACTGGTTCAGGGGCTAATCAGCCCCAGCATTTT
CASSGTGSGANQPQHF
>-|TRBJ1-5|-|15|TRBV11-3
TGTGCCAGCGAATCGGTAACTTATAGCAATCAGCCCCAGCATTTT
CASESVTYSNQPQHF
>-|TRBJ1-2|-|15|TRBV5-1
TGCGCCAGCAGCTTGAACTCAGAGGTTGGCTATGGCTACACCTTC
CASSLNSEVGYGYTF
>-|TRBJ2-7|-|12|TRBV4-1
TGCGCCAGCAGCCAAGATAGTCCCGAGCAGTACTTC
CASSQDSPEQYF
>-|TRBJ2-7|-|15|TRBV19
TGTGCCAGTAGTATTGGGAGCTGGGGCTCCTACGAGCAGTACTTC
CASSIGSWGSYEQYF
>-|TRBJ1-2|TRBD1|16|TRBV30
TGTGCCTGGAGTTGGGACAGAATAATGACGGAATATGGCTACACCTTC
CAWSWDRIMTEYGYTF
>-|TRBJ2-1|TRBD2|15|TRBV4-2
TGTGCCAGCAGCCAAGAGACTAGCGGGGGACGAGAGCAGTTCTTC
CASSQETSGGREQFF
>-|TRBJ2-6|-|16|TRBV19
TGTGCCAGTAGTATTCGGACAGTGGCTGGGGCCAACGTCCTGACTTTC
CASSIRTVAGANVLTF
>-|TRBJ2-1|-|13|TRBV6-6
TGTGCCAGCAGCCGCTTACAAGACAATGAGCAGTTCTTC
CASSRLQDNEQFF